The clone carrying this TCR beta chain was detected only once. Antigen: not known. It is likely a read error, because the conserved phenylalanine at the end of the CDR3 is missing. This entry belongs to a study of T cells in Graves' hyperthyroidism and ophthalmopathy. CDR1 is PRHDT and CDR2 is FYEKMQ in the germline V gene (reference sequence). CDR3 length: 15 amino acids. The ends lost 7 bases at V and 7 bases at J; junction bases unmatched: 10. Researchers took RNA transcripts and amplified the TCR beta CDR3 regions from them. The TCR CDR3 first-round RT-PCR relied on the HTBI primer set. TCRdb processed the multiplex PCR reads anew with MiXCR; each CDR3 protein has one entry. The table lists around 97,000 distinct CDR3 sequences, approximately 50% of them singletons. Whole-study findings and limits: Blood also showed most of the thyroid clonotypes that were expanded above 0.001.

This TCR was sampled from a man between 40 and 49 years old with Graves' hyperthyroidism. The sequenced sample was blood. The chain combines TRBV13 with TRBJ1-6; 7 bases align to TRBD1. CDR3 sequence (DNA): TGTGCCAGCACGATCCTCGGGACAGAGAATTCACCCCTCCACCTT. Translation: CASTILGTENSPLHL.